This T cell receptor (beta chain) was recorded in a study of blood T cell repertoires in COVID-19. Study overall: COVID-19 samples from acute and convalescent phases originated in the United States, Italy and Spain. T cells, B-cell-depleted T cells, or PBMCs supplied cDNA or gDNA.

In the source study's methods: Scientists estimated how many nucleated cells there were by amplifying reference gene primers. Libraries were prepared by immunoSEQ multiplex PCR; TCRdb keeps only in-frame clonotypes and omits some of them. V and J calls plus clone size are reproduced from that table; the DNA served to infer D and trimming. This table holds 44,000 or so clones, 83% found once. In its sample, this clone was seen once. CDR1 and CDR2 from the germline V gene are SGHRS and YFSETQ. V lost 4 bases, J lost 11 bases, and 12 bases stayed unmatched. The CDR3 totals 14 residues. The TCR was taken from a man of 80 years or more in a cohort sampled during active COVID-19. The sample consisted of peripheral blood. The V call is TRBV5-1, the J call TRBJ2-4, with TRBD1 matching over 7 bases. The CDR3 region has the DNA TGCGCCAGCAGCCCCGTTGGGGACAGTTATTTTCAGTACTTC. Translated: CASSPVGDSYFQYF.